This T cell receptor (beta chain) was retrieved from a study of identical twins (TCRdb year 2016). Describing the broader study: TCR alpha and beta repertoires from monozygotic twins, unrelated adults of various ages and cord blood were deep-sequenced to test whether fetal clonotypes persist. To rule out contamination, replicate twin experiments were performed at different times with different library preparation protocols.

The trim is 2 bases for V and 6 bases for J, with a gap of 10 bases between the germline ends. The cysteine opens and the phenylalanine closes a CDR3 of 14 amino acids. Just the 42-base CDR3 DNA is kept, in frame starting at base 1. CDR1 is given as SSHAT and CDR2 as FNYEAQ, both from the germline V gene (reference sequence). Points the paper makes about the study in general: Abundant cord blood beta clonotypes had fewer insertions, young adult naive repertoires showed a similar but weaker trend, and memory repertoires showed no such trend. Because the same donors could not be followed over many years, the conclusions relied on cross-sectional statistical analysis. Invariant T cells such as MAIT and iNKT could partly confound zero-insertion analyses, although diverse VJ usage argued against such confounding for most clonotypes. Out-of-frame TCR alpha sequences shared between twins showed an excess of low generation-probability sequences compared with coincidental sharing between unrelated individuals. In monozygotic twins, recombination models systematically underestimated out-of-frame TCR alpha sharing, but the models matched the sharing seen between unrelated individuals. In beta out-of-frame sequences, excess twin sharing was weaker, because having fewer shared sequences lowered the signal-to-noise ratio.

This clonotype was recorded a few times. Its antigen target is currently unknown. No much larger clone is present one base from it, and per-base qualities are unavailable. The library was generated by 5' RACE. Sequencing took place on an Illumina HiSeq 2000. Template switching introduced a universal primer binding site; the final cDNA contained a unique molecular identifier, enabling accurate counting of TCR cDNA molecules. First-strand cDNA for TCR alpha and beta chains was synthesized from specific primers in the conserved constant-segment region. Each cDNA library was double barcoded, with a SMART-Mk sample barcode plus Illumina barcodes, to control for contamination. TruSeq adapter sequences and Illumina sample barcodes were added in two successive PCR steps. Sequencing of the TCR alpha and beta cDNA libraries was done on the Illumina HiSeq platform using custom primers. As for the original processing: Raw reads were processed with MiGEC to extract unique molecular identifiers, and MiXCR was used to determine CDR3 positions. Recombination models were inferred per individual with the repgenHMM and IGoR tools using an EM algorithm. The analysis of shared clonotypes was done with the tcR package in R, with sharing normalized by the product of cloneset sizes. To study raw recombination free of thymic and clonal selection effects, out-of-frame nonproductive sequences were analyzed. The raw public data were reprocessed by TCRdb itself: fastp quality trimming at Q25, MiXCR clonotype calling, in-frame beta chains only. Rows with a matching CDR3 protein are joined into one entry that keeps the most common DNA and genes. These V and J calls derive from TCRdb rather than the authors' analysis. A total of approximately 230,000 distinct CDR3 sequences appear in this sample, under 8.5% of them only once. Of the sample, 13% to 15% is held by the ten largest clones.

Every donor was a healthy Caucasian. Three pairs of female monozygotic twins, all aged about 18 to 30 years, made up the twin cohort. CD4+ and CD8+ T cell populations were isolated with positive isolation kits from Invitrogen. These data also featured in a second study, about T cells expressing NK-cell markers. Drawing on the second study: In sorted CD3+CD56+NKG2C+, CD3+CD56+NKG2C- and CD3+CD56-NKG2C+ T-cell subsets from eight donors, TCR beta-chain repertoires were profiled. Among the eight sequenced donors, seven were HCMV-seropositive and one was HCMV-seronegative. In several experiments an anti-gammadeltaTCR antibody was added to restrict sorting to alphabetaTCR-expressing T cells. In over 5 donors, the dominant CD3+CD56+NKG2C+ clonotypes were among the top 10 CD8+ clonotypes and accounted for about 1.0-7.5% of CD8+ T cells. Those dominant clonotypes were again the most abundant among CD3+CD56-NKG2C+ cells in a few donors, at roughly 28.3-60.1%. Whether the expanded NKG2C-expressing T cell clones were specific for HCMV antigens was left unclear. The study sequenced eight donors, all healthy volunteers chosen at random: three men and five women. A commercial ELISA kit detecting HCMV-specific IgG in serum was used to determine HCMV serostatus. MIGEC was used to demultiplex reads and group reads by UMI, and MiTCR was used to assemble and quantify clonotypes. Only TCR cDNA sequences supported by at least two reads were kept to exclude erroneous sequences. Downstream repertoire analysis used the tcR package, and clonotypes were matched across fractions by CDR3 nucleotide sequence plus V segment. Antigen specificity was annotated against VDJdb with VDJmatch, allowing one amino acid substitution in CDR3.

The receptor was isolated from a young woman in good health. The V and J segments used are TRBV7-7 and TRBJ2-2; the D region possibly corresponds to TRBD1 (6 bases align). The sequenced sample consisted of CD8+ T cells sorted from blood. In nucleotide form, the sequence is TGTGCCAGCAGCTTAATACAGGGATCCGGGGAGCTGTTTTTT. Translated, this gives CASSLIQGSGELFF.